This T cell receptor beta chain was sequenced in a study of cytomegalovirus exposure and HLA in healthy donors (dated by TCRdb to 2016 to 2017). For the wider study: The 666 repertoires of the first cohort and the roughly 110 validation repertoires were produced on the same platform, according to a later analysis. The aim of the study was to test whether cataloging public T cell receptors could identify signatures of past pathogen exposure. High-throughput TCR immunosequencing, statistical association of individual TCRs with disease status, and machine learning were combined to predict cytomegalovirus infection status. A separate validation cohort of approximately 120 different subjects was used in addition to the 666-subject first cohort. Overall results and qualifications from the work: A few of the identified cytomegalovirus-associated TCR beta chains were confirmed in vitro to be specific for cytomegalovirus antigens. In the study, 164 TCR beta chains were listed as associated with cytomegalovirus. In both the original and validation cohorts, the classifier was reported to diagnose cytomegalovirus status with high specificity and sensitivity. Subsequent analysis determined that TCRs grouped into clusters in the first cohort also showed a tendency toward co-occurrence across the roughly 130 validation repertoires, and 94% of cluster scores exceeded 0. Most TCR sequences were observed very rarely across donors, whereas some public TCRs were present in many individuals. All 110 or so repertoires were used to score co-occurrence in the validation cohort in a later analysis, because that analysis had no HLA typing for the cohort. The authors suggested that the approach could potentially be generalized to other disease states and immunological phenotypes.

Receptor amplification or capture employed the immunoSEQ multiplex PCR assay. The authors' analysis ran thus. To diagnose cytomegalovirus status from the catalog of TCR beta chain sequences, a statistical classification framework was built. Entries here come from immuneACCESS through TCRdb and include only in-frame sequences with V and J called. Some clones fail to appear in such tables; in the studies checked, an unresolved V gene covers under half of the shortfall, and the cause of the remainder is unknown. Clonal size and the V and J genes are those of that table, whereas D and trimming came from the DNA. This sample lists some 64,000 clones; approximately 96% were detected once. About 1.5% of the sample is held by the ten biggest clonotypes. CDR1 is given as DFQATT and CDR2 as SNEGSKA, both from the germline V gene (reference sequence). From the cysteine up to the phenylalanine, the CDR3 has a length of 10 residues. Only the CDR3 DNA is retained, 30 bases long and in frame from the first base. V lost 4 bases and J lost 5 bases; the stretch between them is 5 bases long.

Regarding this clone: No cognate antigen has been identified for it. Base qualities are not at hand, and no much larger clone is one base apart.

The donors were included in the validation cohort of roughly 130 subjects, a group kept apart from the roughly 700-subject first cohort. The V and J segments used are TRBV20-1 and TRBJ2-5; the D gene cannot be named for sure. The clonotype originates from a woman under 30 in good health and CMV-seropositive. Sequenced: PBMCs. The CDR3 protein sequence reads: CSANAETQYF. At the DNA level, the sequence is TGCAGTGCTAATGCGGAGACCCAGTACTTC.